Shown below are 12 T cell receptor beta chains from a single sample sequenced in a study of shared clonotypes between healthy human individuals. Cells designated naive CD8 were CD45RO-negative and were positively selected for CCR7, with terminally differentiated effector memory CD45RA+ cells excluded. Measured with immunoSEQ multiplex PCR; TCRdb has only the in-frame clones, and not every one. The table shows about 750,000 clones, with approximately 92% occurring only once. The sample comprised naive CD8+ T cells sorted from blood. The receptors stem from a man under 40 in good health.

As regards this clone: The same CDR3 is also encoded by other DNA sequences in this sample. The V gene is TRBV6-5, the J gene TRBJ2-7; possible D gene TRBD2, 6 bases. Trimming took 2 bases from V and 6 from J, leaving 8 bases between them. This CDR3 has 12 residues. The germline gives CDR1 MNHEY, CDR2 SVGAGI. The CDR3 nucleotides are TGTGCCAGCAGTTACGGAGGGTTCGAGCAGTACTTC. Translated, it gives CASSYGGFEQYF.

The gene calls are TRBV7-3 and TRBJ2-7, with 9 nucleotides matching TRBD2. The CDR3 covers 15 residues. Per germline, CDR1 SGHTA and CDR2 FQGTGA. V trimming: 5 bases; J trimming: 3 bases; junction bases outside the gene matches: 8. In DNA, the CDR3 is TGTGCCAGCAGCGTGGAGTCTAGCGGGAACTACGAGCAGTACTTC. This translates into CASSVESSGNYEQYF.

The V and J genes are TRBV20-1 and TRBJ2-7, with unresolved D. The CDR3 sequence is 11 residues long. Germline V lookup: CDR1 DFQATT, CDR2 SNEGSKA (reference sequence). V was pared by 4 bases and J by 3 bases, with 7 bases between. DNA for the CDR3: TGCAGTGCTAAAGCCGGCTACGAGCAGTACTTC. Protein: CSAKAGYEQYF.

This clone came up once. V and J are TRBV2 and TRBJ2-1, with 7 bases fitting TRBD2. This CDR3 is built from 14 residues. The V gene end was trimmed by 6 bases and the J gene end by 0 bases; junction bases not matched to a gene: 2. Germline V gene sequence: CDR1 SNHLY, CDR2 FYNNEI. CDR3 protein: CASSSGGSYNEQFF. CDR3 bases: TGTGCCAGCAGCTCGGGGGGCTCCTACAATGAGCAGTTCTTC.

V gene TRBV2 combines with J gene TRBJ2-2; possibly TRBD1 or TRBD2 for D (7 bases each). This CDR3 comprises 19 residues. The germline V gene encodes CDR1 SNHLY and CDR2 FYNNEI. The V end was cut by 4 bases, the J end by 4 bases, with 25 bases between. Here the CDR3 DNA reads TGTGCCAGCAGTGTATCGCGGCAGGGGGGGACTTTGGGCACCGGGGAGCTGTTTTTT. Its protein product is CASSVSRQGGTLGTGELFF.

The V gene is TRBV27, the J gene TRBJ1-3; perhaps TRBD1 as D (6 bases). V lost 6 bases and J lost 0, with 12 bases in between. Germline V gene sequence: CDR1 MNHEY, CDR2 SMNVEV (reference sequence). The CDR3 totals 15 residues. The CDR3 sequence: CASSTDRTSGNTIYF. CDR3 DNA sequence: TGTGCCAGCAGCACGGACAGAACCTCTGGAAACACCATATATTTT.

The V and J genes are TRBV4-1 and TRBJ2-7, with D hard to call. Germline-derived CDR1 and CDR2 are MGHRA and YSYEKL. The CDR3 has 14 amino acids. V was pared by 1 base and J by 0 bases, with 7 bases between. The CDR3 bases are TGCGCCAGCAGCCAAGTGGACCACTCCTACGAGCAGTACTTC. Protein product: CASSQVDHSYEQYF.

The V gene is TRBV19, the J gene TRBJ2-3; D unclear. In germline, CDR1 is LNHDA, CDR2 SQIVND (reference sequence). V was pared by 3 bases and J by 2 bases, with 15 bases between. The CDR3 runs 16 residues. CDR3 in DNA: TGTGCCAGTAGTATCGCTCTACTAACAAACACAGATACGCAGTATTTT. Translating it yields CASSIALLTNTDTQYF. Together with reference TRBV19 and TRBJ2-3, the CDR3 gives the full variable domain: DGGITQSPKYLFRKEGQNVTLSCEQNLNHDAMYWYRQDPGQGLRLIYYSQIVNDFQKGDIAEGYSVSREKKESFPLTVTSAQKNPTAFYLCASSIALLTNTDTQYFGPGTRLTVL.

The chain joins TRBV29-1 to TRBJ2-2; D is undetermined. The CDR3 totals 12 residues. Germline values: CDR1 SQVTM, CDR2 ANQGSEA. Trimming left V 7 bases short and J 0 bases short, with 6 bases between. CDR3 DNA: TGCAGCGCCCGACCGAACACCGGGGAGCTGTTTTTT. Amino acid sequence: CSARPNTGELFF.

This chain joins TRBV5-1 and TRBJ2-3, with 13 bases that match TRBD2. Per the germline V gene, CDR1 is SGHRS and CDR2 is YFSETQ. The CDR3 has 16 residues. The ends lost 4 bases at V and 5 bases at J; junction bases unmatched: 7. CDR3 region: CASSVELAGGIDTQYF. CDR3 nucleotides: TGCGCCAGCAGCGTGGAACTAGCGGGAGGGATAGATACGCAGTATTTT.

The chain combines TRBV7-9 with TRBJ1-1; TRBD1 agrees at 9 bases. Germline V gene data show CDR1 as SEHNR and CDR2 as FQNEAQ (reference sequence). V dropped 3 bases and J dropped 4; count of bases not matched to a gene: 6. The CDR3 totals 15 residues. CDR3 residues: CASSFTPGQGTEAFF. The CDR3 bases are TGTGCCAGCAGCTTTACTCCGGGACAGGGCACTGAAGCTTTCTTT.

The chain carries TRBV28 and TRBJ2-5; 9 positions agree with TRBD2. Per the germline V gene, CDR1 is MDHEN and CDR2 is SYDVKM. The trim removed 6 bases at V and 5 bases at J, leaving 10 bases unmatched. The CDR3 runs 15 residues. The DNA for the CDR3 is TGTGCCAGCAGCCCGACTAGCGGCCCAACGGAGACCCAGTACTTC. Encoded protein: CASSPTSGPTETQYF.